The sequence of this T cell receptor (beta chain) was determined in a study of blood T cells in healthy people across ages. Then a second PCR, running roughly 6 to 11 cycles, was carried out with a sample-barcoded 5' primer and a J-beta primer mix. TCRdb itself ran the 5' RACE reads through MiXCR, one entry per CDR3 protein. The data contain roughly 1,000,000 distinct CDR3 sequences, almost 25% of them seen just once; the ten biggest clones take up about 0.69%. CDR3 length: 14 amino acids. Trimming shortened V by 5 bases and J by 5 bases, and 15 bases separated the two germline ends. Germline V gene lookup returns CDR1 SGHTA and CDR2 FQGNSA. This clonotype has only a few counts. The same sample was also used in a study of T cells of mothers and their children.

The chain has TRBV7-2 and TRBJ2-5; tentatively, D is TRBD2 (5 bases). Sequenced: blood. The origin of this receptor is a girl aged 2-15 years in good health. CDR3 nucleotides: TGTGCCAGCAGCCTCCAACTAGGTCCGGAGACCCAGTACTTC. It encodes CASSLQLGPETQYF. The complete variable domain, with remaining parts taken from reference TRBV7-2 and TRBJ2-5, reads GAGVSQSPSNKVTEKGKDVELRCDPISGHTALYWYRQSLGQGLEFLIYFQGNSAPDKSGLPSDRFSAERTGGSVSTLTIQRTQQEDSAVYLCASSLQLGPETQYFGPGTRLLVL.